This TCR beta chain was profiled in a study of regulatory T cells in long-lasting Graves disease. The time point was: newly diagnosed GD, antithyroid drugs for less than 3 months. Preparation of the TCR library used RNA extracted from PBMCs. General study points: TRBV28, TRBJ1-2 and TRBJ2-5 were favored in persistent disease.

This clonotype has just a few counts. The antigen is undetermined. The junction shows a germline mismatch at one end, possibly a read error. Germline CDR1 is SGHRS and CDR2 is YFSETQ. This CDR3 region has 14 residues. Arm-PCR of CDR3 regions with iRepertoire HTBI primers generated TCR beta libraries. Each CDR3 protein gets one entry after TCRdb re-called the multiplex PCR reads with MiXCR. The table lists hundreds of thousands of distinct CDR3 sequences, 15% to 20% of them singletons. This sample also appeared in a second study, on T cells in Graves' hyperthyroidism and ophthalmopathy. This second report adds: Diagnosis of hyperthyroidism was new in patients aged 18 to 65, and its duration was under 2 months. Researchers ran a first-round RT-PCR on the TCR CDR3 using the HTBI primer set.

The sequenced sample was peripheral blood mononuclear cells (PBMCs), obtained at new diagnosis, from a patient treated with antithyroid drugs. The origin of this receptor is a woman in her 30s with Graves disease. The rearrangement joins TRBV5-1 to TRBJ1-2, with TRBD1 as a possible D gene (6 bases). The CDR3: CASSARGGDYGYTF. CDR3 sequence (DNA): TGTGCCAGCAGTGCGCGAGGGGGGGACTATGGCTACACCTTC.